Presented here are 10 T cell receptor beta chains from one specimen sequenced in a study of blood T cell repertoires in COVID-19. Produced via immunoSEQ multiplex PCR; TCRdb's table is partial and in-frame only. The sample shows 150,000 to 160,000 clones, 78% of them seen only once. What was sequenced was peripheral blood. These receptors came from an elderly man with acute or convalescent COVID-19.

This chain links TRBV5-5 with TRBJ1-1; unclear D gene. V was clipped by 3 bases and J by 0 bases, with 9 bases between them. This CDR3 spans 14 amino acids. Germline V gene lookup returns CDR1 SGHKS and CDR2 YYEKEE (reference sequence). The chain's CDR3 is CASSSQVLNTEAFF. For the CDR3, the DNA is TGTGCCAGCAGCTCCCAGGTTTTGAACACTGAAGCTTTCTTT. Full variable domain (remainder filled in from reference TRBV5-5 and TRBJ1-1): DAGVTQSPTHLIKTRGQQVTLRCSPISGHKSVSWYQQVLGQGPQFIFQYYEKEERGRGNFPDRFSARQFPNYSSELNVNALLLGDSALYLCASSSQVLNTEAFFGQGTRLTVV.

The chain carries TRBV10-2 and TRBJ2-1, with D possibly matching TRBD1 (6 bases). CDR1 is WSHSY and CDR2 is SAAADI in the germline V gene. With 5 bases removed from V and 7 bases from J, the gap between germline ends came to 9 bases. The CDR3 sequence is 12 residues long. CDR3: CASSLQGNEQFF. In nucleotides, the CDR3 is TGCGCCAGCAGTTTACAGGGAAATGAGCAGTTCTTC.

The chain links TRBV9 to TRBJ2-4, with a tentative D call TRBD2 (6 bases). The ends were cut back, 3 bases at V and 12 bases at J, with 16 bases in the middle. CDR1 and CDR2 (germline): SGDLS, YYNGEE. The CDR3 consists of 13 residues. The CDR3 loop reads CASSEWGTYPQYF. Here the CDR3 DNA reads TGTGCCAGCAGCGAGTGGGGGACTTATCCTCAGTACTTC. The full variable domain, completed using reference TRBV9 and TRBJ2-4, is DSGVTQTPKHLITATGQRVTLRCSPRSGDLSVYWYQQSLDQGLQFLIQYYNGEERAKGNILERFSAQQFPDLHSELNLSSLELGDSALYFCASSEWGTYPQYFGAGTRLSVL.

This clone was recorded only once. The chain joins TRBV11-2 to TRBJ1-1, with TRBD1 identical over 8 bases. J was trimmed by 6 bases and V by 5 bases; bases with no gene match: 14. The CDR3 has 16 amino acids. Germline assignment: CDR1 SGHAT and CDR2 FQNNGV. The CDR3 here is CASSPDYRTGIAEAFF. The CDR3 DNA reads as TGTGCCAGCAGCCCCGATTATCGGACAGGGATCGCTGAAGCTTTCTTT.

J is TRBJ2-2 and V is TRBV7-2; D perhaps matches TRBD1 (6 bases). CDR1 and CDR2 (germline): SGHTA, FQGNSA. V lost 7 bases to trimming and J lost 4 bases, with 16 bases between them. The CDR3 consists of 15 residues. Here the CDR3 DNA reads TGTGCCAGCAACCTACAGGGCCTCGCCACCGGGGAGCTGTTTTTT. This gives the protein CASNLQGLATGELFF.

This rearrangement joins TRBV6-2 or TRBV6-3 to TRBJ2-5; tentatively, D is TRBD2 (7 bases). Germline V gene lookup returns CDR1 MNHEY and CDR2 SVGEGT. CDR3 length: 14 residues. The V and J ends lost 4 bases and 6 bases respectively, with 15 bases between them. The CDR3 reads CASSSGGLRQTQYF. CDR3 bases: TGTGCCAGCAGTTCGGGGGGCCTGAGGCAGACCCAGTACTTC.

The chain joins TRBV5-1 to TRBJ2-7, with a weak D call TRBD1 (5 bases). Trimming removed 1 base at V and 5 bases at J, with 13 bases between. Germline CDR1 SGHRS, CDR2 YFSETQ. The length of the CDR3 is 14 residues. The CDR3 region has the DNA TGCGCCAGCAGCTTGAGGCAGGGTGGCCACGAGCAGTACGTC. As protein: CASSLRQGGHEQYV.

V gene TRBV10-3 combines with J gene TRBJ1-2; D might be TRBD1 (6 bases). The CDR3 covers 13 residues. CDR1 and CDR2 from the germline V gene are ENHRY and SYGVKD. V shed 11 bases and J shed 5 bases, with 18 bases lying between them. CDR3 residues: CAAEGTTDYGYTF. The CDR3 nucleotides are TGTGCCGCCGAGGGGACAACTGATTATGGCTACACCTTC.

The CDR3 is CASSGSGVRADTQYF. CDR3 sequence (DNA): TGTGCCAGCAGTGGCTCGGGAGTAAGGGCAGATACGCAGTATTTT. V is TRBV28 and J is TRBJ2-3; D possibly corresponds to TRBD2 (6 bases). In germline, CDR1 is MDHEN, CDR2 SYDVKM. V dropped 5 bases and J dropped 4 bases, with 16 bases sitting between them. The CDR3 extends over 15 amino acids.

This clone was seen more than once but under ten times. The rearrangement joins TRBV6-5 to TRBJ2-7, with TRBD2 identical over 7 bases. This CDR3 comprises 14 residues. From germline, CDR1 is MNHEY and CDR2 SVGAGI. The V gene end was trimmed by 11 bases and the J gene end by 1 base; junction bases not matched to a gene: 11. The CDR3, as DNA: TGTGCCGGGGGGGGAGCGGATAATTCCTACGAGCAGTACTTC. This codes for CAGGGADNSYEQYF.